This TCR beta chain is drawn from a study of blood T cell repertoires in COVID-19. About the research overall: The samples span acute and convalescent COVID-19 from the United States, Italy and Spain.

The junction had 5 bases not matched to a gene; V was cut back by 6 bases and J by 3 bases. From germline, CDR1 is SGHRS and CDR2 YFSETQ. CDR3 length: 13 amino acids. Original processing methods: Reference gene primers were amplified, and this amplification served to estimate nucleated cell counts. Sequenced by immunoSEQ multiplex PCR; TCRdb stores in-frame clones only, minus some. The D gene and trimming were derived from the DNA, and the V and J assignments and clone size from that table. The table records fewer than 350,000 clones, roughly nine tenths of them present only once. Input material: peripheral blood. This TCR was recovered from a woman in her 30s with COVID-19, enrolled during active disease. V gene TRBV5-1 combines with J gene TRBJ1-1; 7 nucleotides agree with TRBD1. CDR3 DNA sequence: TGCGCCAGCAAACAGGGGATCGACACTGAAGCTTTCTTT. It yields the protein CASKQGIDTEAFF.